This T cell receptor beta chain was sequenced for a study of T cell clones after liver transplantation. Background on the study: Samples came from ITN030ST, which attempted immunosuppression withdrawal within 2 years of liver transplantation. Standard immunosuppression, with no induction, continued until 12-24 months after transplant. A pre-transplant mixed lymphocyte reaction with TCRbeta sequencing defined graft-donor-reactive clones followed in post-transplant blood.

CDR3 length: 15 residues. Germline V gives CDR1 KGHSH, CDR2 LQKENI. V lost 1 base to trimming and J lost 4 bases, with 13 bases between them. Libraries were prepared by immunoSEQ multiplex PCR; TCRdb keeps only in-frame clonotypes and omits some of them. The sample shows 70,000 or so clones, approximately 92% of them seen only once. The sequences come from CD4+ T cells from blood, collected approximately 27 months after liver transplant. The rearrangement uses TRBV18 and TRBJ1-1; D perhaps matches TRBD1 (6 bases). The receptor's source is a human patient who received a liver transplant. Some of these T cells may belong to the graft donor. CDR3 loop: CASSPLVGAGTEAFF. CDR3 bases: TGTGCCAGCTCACCACTCGTGGGGGCCGGCACTGAAGCTTTCTTT.